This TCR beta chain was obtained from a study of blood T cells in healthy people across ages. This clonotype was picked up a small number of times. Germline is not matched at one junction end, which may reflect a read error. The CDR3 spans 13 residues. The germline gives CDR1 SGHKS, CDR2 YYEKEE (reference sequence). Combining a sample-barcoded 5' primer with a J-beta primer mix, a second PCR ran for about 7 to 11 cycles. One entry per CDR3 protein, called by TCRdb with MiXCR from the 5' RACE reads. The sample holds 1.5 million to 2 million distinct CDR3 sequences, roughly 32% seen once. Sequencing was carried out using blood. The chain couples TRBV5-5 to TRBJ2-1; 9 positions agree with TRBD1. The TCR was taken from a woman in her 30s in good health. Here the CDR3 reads CASSLGQGVEQFF. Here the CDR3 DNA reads TGTGCCAGCAGTTTGGGACAGGGCGTCGAGCAGTTCTTC.